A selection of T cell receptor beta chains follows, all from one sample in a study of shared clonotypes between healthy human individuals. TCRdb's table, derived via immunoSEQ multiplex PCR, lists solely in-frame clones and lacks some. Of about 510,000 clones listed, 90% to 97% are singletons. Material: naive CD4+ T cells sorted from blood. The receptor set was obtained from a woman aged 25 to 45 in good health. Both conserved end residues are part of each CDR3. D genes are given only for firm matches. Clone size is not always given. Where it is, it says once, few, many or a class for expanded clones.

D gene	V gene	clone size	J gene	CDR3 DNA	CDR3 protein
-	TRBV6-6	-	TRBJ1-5	TGTGCCAGCAGTTACTCGCCAGGTAGCAATCAGCCCCAGCATTTT	CASSYSPGSNQPQHF
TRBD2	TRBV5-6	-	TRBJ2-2	TGTGCCAGCAGCTTGGCGATCCGCGGCGGGAGAGGTTACACCGGGGAGCTGTTTTTT	CASSLAIRGGRGYTGELFF
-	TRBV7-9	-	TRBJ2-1	TGTGCCAGCAGCCCCGTATACAATGAGCAGTTCTTC	CASSPVYNEQFF
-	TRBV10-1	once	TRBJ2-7	TGCGCCAGCAGTGAGGGGCAACCCTACGAGCAGTACTTC	CASSEGQPYEQYF
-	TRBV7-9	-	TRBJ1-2	TGTGCCAGCAGCTTAAGCAACTATGGCTACACCTTC	CASSLSNYGYTF
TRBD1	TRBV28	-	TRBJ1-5	TGTGCCAGCCGGACAGGGGGGTTTCAGCCCCAGCATTTT	CASRTGGFQPQHF
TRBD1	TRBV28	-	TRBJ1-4	TGTGCCAGCAGTTCCCTTGGGGAGGGGGCATGGAAAGAAAAACTGTTTTTT	CASSSLGEGAWKEKLFF
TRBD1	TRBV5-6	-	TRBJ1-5	TGTGCCAGCAGCATTTACGACAGGGGTGGTCAGCCCCAGCATTTT	CASSIYDRGGQPQHF
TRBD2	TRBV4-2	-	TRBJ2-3	TGTGCCAGCAGCCACCAGACTAGCGGGAGGGTGGATACGCAGTATTTT	CASSHQTSGRVDTQYF
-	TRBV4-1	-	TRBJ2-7	TGCGCCAGCAGCCAGAGGGGGACACCCTTTCCCTACGAGCAGTACTTC	CASSQRGTPFPYEQYF
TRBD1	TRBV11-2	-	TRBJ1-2	TGTGCCAGCAGCTTTCAGGGGGGTTCGAACTATGGCTACACCTTC	CASSFQGGSNYGYTF
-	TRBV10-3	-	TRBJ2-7	TGTGCCATCAGTGAGTACGCGGGACGCTACGAGCAGTACTTC	CAISEYAGRYEQYF
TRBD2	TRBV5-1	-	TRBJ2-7	TGCGCCAGCAGCGCAACTGCGGGAGTTCAGGAGCAGTACTTC	CASSATAGVQEQYF
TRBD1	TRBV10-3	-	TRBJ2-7	TGTGCCATCAGTGAGGGGACAGGTGGCGAGCAGTACTTC	CAISEGTGGEQYF
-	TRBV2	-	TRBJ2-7	TGTGCCAGCAGCCTGACTAGGAGTAACGAGCAGTACTTC	CASSLTRSNEQYF
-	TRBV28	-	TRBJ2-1	TGTGCCAGCAGTTTTCGATACAATGAGCAGTTCTTC	CASSFRYNEQFF
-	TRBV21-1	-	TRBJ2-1	TGTGCCAGCAGCAAAGTTCTACAGGGTTCGCATGAGCAGTTCTTC	CASSKVLQGSHEQFF
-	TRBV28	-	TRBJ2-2	TGTGCCAGCAGTTTCTATGGACATAAAGCGTCTAGGGAGCTGTTTTTT	CASSFYGHKASRELFF
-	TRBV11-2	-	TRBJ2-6	TGTGCCAGCAGCTTAGTGTCAGGGATGCTCTACTCTGGGGCCAACGTCCTGACTTTC	CASSLVSGMLYSGANVLTF
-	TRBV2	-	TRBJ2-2	TGTGCCAGCAGTGAAAGGGGACTTACCGGGGAGCTGTTTTTT	CASSERGLTGELFF
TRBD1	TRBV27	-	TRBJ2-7	TGTGCCAGCAGGAGACAGGGGGAGTACGAGCAGTACTTC	CASRRQGEYEQYF
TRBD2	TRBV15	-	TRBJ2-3	TGTGCCACCAGCTCCAGACTAGCGGGAGGCACAGATACGCAGTATTTT	CATSSRLAGGTDTQYF
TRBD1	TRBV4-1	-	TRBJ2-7	TGCGCCAGCAGCCTTACCGGGACAGGGTACGAGCAGTACTTC	CASSLTGTGYEQYF
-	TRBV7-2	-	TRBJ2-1	TGTGCCAGCAGCTTAGTACGGTTGAAAACGAATGAGCAGTTCTTC	CASSLVRLKTNEQFF
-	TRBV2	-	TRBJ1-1	TGTGCCAGCAGTGCCTTTCCGGGAGAGACTGAAGCTTTCTTT	CASSAFPGETEAFF
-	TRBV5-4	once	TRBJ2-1	TGTGCCAGCAGGCGCCCCCCTGGGGATGAGCAGTTCTTC	CASRRPPGDEQFF
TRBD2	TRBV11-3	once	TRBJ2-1	TGTGCCAGCAGCCCACGTGCGGGGGGGCGGGATGAGCAGTTCTTC	CASSPRAGGRDEQFF
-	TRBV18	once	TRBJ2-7	TGTGCCAGCTCACCCCCAGCGGGTTACGAGCAGTACTTC	CASSPPAGYEQYF
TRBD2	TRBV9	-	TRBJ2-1	TGTGCCAGCAGCGTAGCGGCTAGCGGGAGCTTGGGTGAGCAGTTCTTC	CASSVAASGSLGEQFF
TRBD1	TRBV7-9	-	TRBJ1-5	TGTGCCAGCAGCAGGGGACAGGGTGGGAATCAGCCCCAGCATTTT	CASSRGQGGNQPQHF
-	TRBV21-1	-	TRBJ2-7	TGTGCCAGACGGTCGACCTACGAGCAGTACTTC	CARRSTYEQYF
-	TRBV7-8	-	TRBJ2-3	TGTGCCAGCAGCTTAGCGGGAGACGGCACAGATACGCAGTATTTT	CASSLAGDGTDTQYF
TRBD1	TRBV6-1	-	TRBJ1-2	TGTGCCAGCAGTGAGTTGGACAGGGTAGGGGTCTATGGCTACACCTTC	CASSELDRVGVYGYTF
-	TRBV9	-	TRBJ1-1	TGTGCCAGCAGCCCACCGGACCCCATGGGGGATGAAGCTTTCTTT	CASSPPDPMGDEAFF
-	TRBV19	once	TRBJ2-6	TGTGCCAGTAGTATAGTGGTGACAGCTTACTCTGGGGCCAACGTCCTGACTTTC	CASSIVVTAYSGANVLTF
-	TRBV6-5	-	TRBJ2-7	TGTGCCAGCAGTTACTCCTCCGCGAGCTCCTACGAGCAGTACTTC	CASSYSSASSYEQYF
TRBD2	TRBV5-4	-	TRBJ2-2	TGTGCTACCAGACCGGGACTAGCGGTGAACACCGGGGAGCTGTTTTTT	CATRPGLAVNTGELFF
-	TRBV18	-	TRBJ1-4	TGTGCCAGCTCACCACCCCAGAGAAAAAAACTGTTTTTT	CASSPPQRKKLFF
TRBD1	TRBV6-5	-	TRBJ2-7	TGTGCCAGCAGTACCCGGGACAGGGCCTACGAGCAGTACTTC	CASSTRDRAYEQYF
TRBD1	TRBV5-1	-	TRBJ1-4	TGCGCCAGCAGCGGAACGGGACAGGGGAATGAAAAACTGTTTTTT	CASSGTGQGNEKLFF
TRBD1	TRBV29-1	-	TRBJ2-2	TGCAGCGTTACCGGGACAGGGGCTAAAACGAACACCGGGGAGCTGTTTTTT	CSVTGTGAKTNTGELFF
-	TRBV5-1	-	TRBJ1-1	TGCGCCAGCAGTACGGACAGAATGAACACTGAAGCTTTCTTT	CASSTDRMNTEAFF
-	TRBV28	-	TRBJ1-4	TGTGCCAGCACCGAGTCGGGGGTGCCTAATGAAAAACTGTTTTTT	CASTESGVPNEKLFF
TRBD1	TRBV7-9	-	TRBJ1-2	TGTGCCAGCACGCCAGGACAGGGAGCTTCAAACTATGGCTACACCTTC	CASTPGQGASNYGYTF
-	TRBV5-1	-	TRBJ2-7	TGCGCCAGCAGCTTGCGATCGGCCACACCCAACTACGAGCAGTACTTC	CASSLRSATPNYEQYF
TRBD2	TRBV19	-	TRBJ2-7	TGTGCCAGTAGGCCCAAACTAGCGGGAGAGGGCGAGCAGTACTTC	CASRPKLAGEGEQYF
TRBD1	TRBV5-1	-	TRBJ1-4	TGCGCCAGCAGCAACCGCCCGACAGGGGGTTACGGTAATGAAAAACTGTTTTTT	CASSNRPTGGYGNEKLFF
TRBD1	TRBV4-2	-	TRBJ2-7	TGTGCCAGCAGCTCGGGACAGACTACATTCTACGAGCAGTACTTC	CASSSGQTTFYEQYF
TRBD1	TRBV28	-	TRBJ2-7	TGTGCCAGCAGCTCAGGGACAGATTACTCCTACGAGCAGTACTTC	CASSSGTDYSYEQYF
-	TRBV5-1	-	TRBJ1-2	TGCGCCAGCGATCTTGGGACGGACTCTAACTATGGCTACACCTTC	CASDLGTDSNYGYTF
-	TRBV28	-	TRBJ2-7	TGTGCCAGCAGATCATTAGGCGGGCAGTACTTC	CASRSLGGQYF
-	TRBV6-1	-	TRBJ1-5	TGTGCCAGCAGTGCCTTGGACAGCGATCAGCCCCAGCATTTT	CASSALDSDQPQHF
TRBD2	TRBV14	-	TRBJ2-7	TGTGCCAGCAGCCAAACTAGCGGGAGTCGTTACGAGCAGTACTTC	CASSQTSGSRYEQYF
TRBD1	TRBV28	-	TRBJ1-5	TGTGCCAGCAGTTGGGGACAGTTTCAGCCCCAGCATTTT	CASSWGQFQPQHF
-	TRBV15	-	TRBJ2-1	TGTGCCACCAGCAGAGATTCGGGGTCTAGGAATGAGCAGTTCTTC	CATSRDSGSRNEQFF
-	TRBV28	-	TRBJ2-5	TGTGCCAGCACGGCCGGAGGGCCCCAAGAGACCCAGTACTTC	CASTAGGPQETQYF